Below are 15 T cell receptor beta chains sequenced from a single sample in a study of blood T cells in healthy people across ages. The authors ran a second PCR of about 7 to 11 cycles using a sample-barcoded 5' primer and a J-beta primer mix. MiXCR was run by TCRdb on the 5' RACE reads, yielding one entry per CDR3 protein. In the table there are 250,000 to 300,000 distinct CDR3 sequences, roughly a quarter of which are singletons. The sequencing sample was made of blood. The receptors originated from a woman between 70 and 85 years old in good health.

This clonotype was recorded once. V is TRBV2 and J is TRBJ2-5; TRBD1 matches at 7 bases. The J call may be incorrect, as the DNA end agrees better with TRBJ2-7. This CDR3 spans 13 amino acids. Germline V lookup: CDR1 SNHLY, CDR2 FYNNEI. The CDR3 nucleotides are TGTGCCAGCACAACTTACAGGGGCGGCGAGCAGTACTTC. This encodes CASTTYRGGEQYF.

V is TRBV6-2 or TRBV6-3 and J is TRBJ1-1, with D tentatively TRBD1 (5 bases). Germline CDR1 reads MNHEY; CDR2 reads SVGEGT. V lost 5 bases and J lost 1, with 11 bases in between. This CDR3 region has 14 residues. CDR3 sequence reads: CASSPGGANTEAFF. The CDR3 DNA is TGTGCCAGCAGTCCCGGAGGGGCGAACACTGAAGCTTTCTTT.

This clonotype was found a few times. The genes are TRBV28 and TRBJ1-2, with D tentatively TRBD1 (5 bases). Germline CDR1 MDHEN, CDR2 SYDVKM. Trimming cost V 5 bases and J 4 bases, with 11 bases left between them. CDR3 size: 13 residues. CDR3 in DNA: TGTGCCAGCAGTCTACAGGTTTTCTATGGCTACACCTTC. This codes for CASSLQVFYGYTF.

This chain links TRBV24-1 with TRBJ2-5; D may match TRBD1 or TRBD2 (5 bases each). The DNA end favors TRBJ2-7, so the J call may be wrong. Germline V CDR1 and CDR2: KGHDR, SFDVKD. This CDR3 has 14 residues. The DNA for the CDR3 is TGTGCCACCCAGAGGGGTACCGGGGCCTACGAGCAGTACTTC. This encodes CATQRGTGAYEQYF.

This clonotype occurred a few times. V and J are TRBV15 and TRBJ1-1; TRBD1 might be the D (5 bases). The CDR3 covers 15 residues. V lost 8 bases and J lost 0, with 16 bases in between. In germline, CDR1 is LNHNV, CDR2 YYDKDF (reference sequence). Written as DNA, the CDR3 is TGTGCCACCTCGCTCGGGGGTAGTATGAACACTGAAGCTTTCTTT. This encodes CATSLGGSMNTEAFF.

This clonotype has just a few counts. V is TRBV5-1 and J is TRBJ2-5; D is unclear. The CDR3 has 15 residues. Germline V gene data show CDR1 as SGHRS and CDR2 as YFSETQ. Between the trimmed V and J ends, which lost 0 bases and 1 base, there was a span of 10 bases. The CDR3 loop reads CASSLEQTTQETQYF. DNA for the CDR3: TGCGCCAGCAGCTTGGAACAGACCACCCAAGAGACCCAGTACTTC.

The chain couples TRBV20-1 to TRBJ1-4; D is unresolved. From germline, CDR1 is DFQATT and CDR2 SNEGSKA (reference sequence). V gave up 3 bases and J gave up 3 bases, with 5 bases separating them. CDR3 length: 12 residues. The CDR3 DNA reads TGCAGTGCTAGGTGGGCTAATGAAAAACTGTTTTTT. Translated, it gives CSARWANEKLFF.

This clonotype was picked up many times. J is TRBJ2-7 and V is TRBV18; TRBD2 agrees at 14 bases. J gave up 0 bases and V 4 bases, and 14 bases lay outside the gene matches. Germline CDR1 KGHSH, CDR2 LQKENI. CDR3 length: 20 residues. The CDR3 sequence is CASSLTAGTSGGLSSYEQYF. The CDR3 bases are TGTGCCAGCTCACTGACAGCCGGGACTAGCGGGGGACTAAGCTCCTACGAGCAGTACTTC.

The rearrangement links TRBV29-1 to TRBJ2-5; no clear D gene. The J call could be wrong; TRBJ2-7 is a better fit for the DNA end. Germline lookup yields CDR1 SQVTM and CDR2 ANQGSEA. The CDR3 covers 12 residues. The CDR3 DNA sequence: TGCAGCGTTGGCCCAGGATTGAACGAGCAGTACTTC. Its protein product is CSVGPGLNEQYF.

This clonotype has a handful of counts. The chain carries TRBV24-1 and TRBJ2-5; no clear D gene. The CDR3 loop spans 14 amino acids. The germline V and J ends were trimmed by 5 bases and 5 bases, with 14 bases remaining between them. Germline V gives CDR1 KGHDR, CDR2 SFDVKD. CDR3 nucleotide sequence: TGTGCCACCAGTGCGACGAATTCACAGGAGACCCAGTACTTC. The encoded protein is CATSATNSQETQYF.

This chain joins TRBV10-3 and TRBJ2-3; TRBD2 aligns across 9 bases. The CDR3 is made up of 17 amino acids. The J segment lost 2 bases and the V segment lost 4 bases, leaving 10 bases of the junction unmatched. CDR1 and CDR2 from the germline V gene are ENHRY and SYGVKD. CDR3: CAISGLAGEPPTDTQYF. CDR3 DNA: TGTGCCATCAGTGGGTTAGCGGGGGAACCACCCACAGATACGCAGTATTTT.

This clonotype appeared a few times. V usage is TRBV28 and J usage is TRBJ1-2; 8 bases align to TRBD1. V lost 5 bases and J lost 1; bases outside the gene matches: 6. Germline V gene sequence: CDR1 MDHEN, CDR2 SYDVKM. CDR3 length: 15 residues. In DNA form, the CDR3 reads TGTGCCAGCAGTCTTCGGGACAGGCATAACTATGGCTACACCTTC. Amino acid sequence: CASSLRDRHNYGYTF.

This clonotype occurred a few times. The chain uses TRBV12-3 or TRBV12-4 and TRBJ2-3; TRBD1 agrees at 7 bases. The CDR3 contains 14 residues. V lost 5 bases to trimming and J lost 4 bases; unmatched junction nucleotides: 6. This chain's CDR3 is CASSARQGADTQYF. The CDR3 region has the DNA TGTGCCAGCAGTGCTAGACAGGGTGCAGATACGCAGTATTTT.

This clonotype appeared a few times. This chain uses TRBV7-2 with TRBJ2-1; the D gene is possibly TRBD1 (5 bases). CDR3 length equals 11 residues. Germline values: CDR1 SGHTA, CDR2 FQGNSA. With 3 bases removed from V and 13 bases from J, the gap between germline ends came to 10 bases. CDR3 nucleotide sequence: TGTGCCAGCAGCTTTAGGCAGGGTCAGTTCTTC. This codes for CASSFRQGQFF. Variable domain in full (rest from reference TRBV7-2 and TRBJ2-1): GAGVSQSPSNKVTEKGKDVELRCDPISGHTALYWYRQSLGQGLEFLIYFQGNSAPDKSGLPSDRFSAERTGGSVSTLTIQRTQQEDSAVYLCASSFRQGQFFGPGTRLTVL.

The V and J genes are TRBV4-2 and TRBJ1-4; no reliable D call. Per the germline V gene, CDR1 is LGHNA and CDR2 is YNFKEQ. CDR3 length: 14 residues. V was cut by 5 bases and J by 4 bases, with 11 bases left in between. Here the CDR3 reads CASSVQTLNEKLFF. CDR3 nucleotide sequence: TGTGCCAGCAGCGTACAGACTCTTAATGAAAAACTGTTTTTT.